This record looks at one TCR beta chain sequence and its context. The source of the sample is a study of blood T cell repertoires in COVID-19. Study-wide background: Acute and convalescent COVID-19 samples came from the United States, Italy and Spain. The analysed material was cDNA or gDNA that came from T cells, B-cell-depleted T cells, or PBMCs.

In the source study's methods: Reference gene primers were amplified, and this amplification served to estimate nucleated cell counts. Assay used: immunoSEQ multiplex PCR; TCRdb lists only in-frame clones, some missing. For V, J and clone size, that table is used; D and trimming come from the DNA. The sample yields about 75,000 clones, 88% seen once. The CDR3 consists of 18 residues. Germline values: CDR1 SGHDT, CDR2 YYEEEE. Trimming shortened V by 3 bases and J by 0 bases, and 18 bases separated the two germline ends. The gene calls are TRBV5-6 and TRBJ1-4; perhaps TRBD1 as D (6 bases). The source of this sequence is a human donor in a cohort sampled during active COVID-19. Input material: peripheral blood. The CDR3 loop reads CASSSMRTALATNEKLFF. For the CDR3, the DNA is TGTGCCAGCAGCTCCATGCGGACAGCCCTTGCAACTAATGAAAAACTGTTTTTT.